The 6 T cell receptor beta chains presented below share a single source sample, sequenced in a study of identical twins. One entry per CDR3 protein results from TCRdb running MiXCR on the 5' RACE reads. Of nearly 250,000 distinct CDR3 sequences listed, roughly 7% were seen once; the top ten hold more than 3%. These data are also associated with another study on yellow fever vaccine responses in identical twins.

Input material: memory (CD45RO+) T cells sorted from blood. The receptors here all came from a young woman in good health.

This clonotype was detected a few times. The rearrangement joins TRBV6-2 or TRBV6-3 to TRBJ1-2; no clear D gene. Trimming removed 5 bases from V and 1 base from J, with 5 bases in between. This CDR3 region has 12 residues. Germline V gene sequence: CDR1 MNHEY, CDR2 SVGEGT. In DNA form, the CDR3 reads TGTGCCAGCAGTCACCGTAACTATGGCTACACCTTC. Its protein product is CASSHRNYGYTF.

There are many counts of this clonotype. The chain carries TRBV2 and TRBJ2-5; the match to TRBD2 covers 8 bases. The CDR3 runs to 14 residues. V dropped 5 bases and J dropped 5; count of bases not matched to a gene: 7. The germline CDR1 and CDR2 sequences are SNHLY and FYNNEI. CDR3 amino acids: CASSTGTSGETQYF. Written as DNA, the CDR3 is TGTGCCAGCAGTACTGGGACTAGTGGGGAGACCCAGTACTTC. Full variable domain (outside the CDR3, taken from reference TRBV2 and TRBJ2-5): EPEVTQTPSHQVTQMGQEVILRCVPISNHLYFYWYRQILGQKVEFLVSFYNNEISEKSEIFDDQFSVERPDGSNFTLKIRSTKLEDSAMYFCASSTGTSGETQYFGPGTRLLVL.

This rearrangement joins TRBV12-3 or TRBV12-4 to TRBJ2-1, with 14 bases aligning to TRBD2. This CDR3 spans 15 amino acids. With 6 bases clipped from V and 8 bases from J, the junction kept 6 bases outside the gene matches. CDR3: CASSGRGLAGDEQFF. The CDR3 DNA reads as TGTGCCAGCAGCGGTAGGGGACTAGCGGGAGATGAGCAGTTCTTC.

This clonotype was seen only a few times. The rearrangement uses TRBV5-6 and TRBJ2-1; 13 bases are shared with TRBD2. With V trimmed by 4 bases and J by 4 bases, 5 bases remained unmatched. The CDR3 length is 16 residues. Germline V gives CDR1 SGHDT, CDR2 YYEEEE. This chain's CDR3 is CASSGLAGVVYNEQFF. In DNA, the CDR3 is TGTGCCAGCAGCGGACTAGCGGGAGTAGTGTACAATGAGCAGTTCTTC.

The rearrangement links TRBV27 to TRBJ2-6; 8 positions match TRBD1. Germline-derived CDR1 and CDR2 are MNHEY and SMNVEV (reference sequence). The CDR3 length is 18 residues. The J segment lost 0 bases and the V segment lost 6 bases, leaving 10 bases of the junction unmatched. The CDR3 loop is CASSETGTGFSGANVLTF. The CDR3 region has the DNA TGTGCCAGCAGCGAAACCGGGACAGGTTTCTCTGGGGCCAACGTCCTGACTTTC.

This chain connects TRBV18 to TRBJ2-1; D could derive from TRBD1 or TRBD2 (5 bases each). Germline CDR1 and CDR2: KGHSH and LQKENI. CDR3 length: 17 residues. The V gene lost 3 bases and the J gene lost 0 bases, with 15 bases spanning the gap. CDR3 nucleotides: TGTGCCAGCTCACCCGACTTGGGGGACCGCTCCTACAATGAGCAGTTCTTC. This translates into CASSPDLGDRSYNEQFF.